This is a list of T cell receptor beta chains from one sample in a study of blood T cell repertoires in COVID-19. TCRdb's table, derived via immunoSEQ multiplex PCR, lists solely in-frame clones and lacks some. The table lists approximately 210,000 clones, about 85% of them singletons, with 0.95% in the top ten. The material sequenced was peripheral blood. These receptors came from a man aged 55 to 70 with COVID-19, enrolled during active disease. Both conserved end residues are part of each CDR3. The order of the fields is CDR3 length, V gene, D gene, J gene, CDR3 DNA, CDR3 protein. The D gene is left open where the match is weak.

>15|TRBV14|TRBD2|TRBJ2-1
TGTGCCAGCAGTCGGGGACTAGCGGGAAAAAATGAGCAGTTCTTC
CASSRGLAGKNEQFF
>14|TRBV7-9|NA|TRBJ1-1
TGTGCCAGCAGCTTGTCGACAGTAAACACTGAAGCTTTCTTT
CASSLSTVNTEAFF
>15|TRBV3-1/TRBV3-2|TRBD1|TRBJ1-2
TGTGCCAGCAGCCAAACGCCGGGACAGGGGGTTGGCTACACCTTC
CASSQTPGQGVGYTF
>14|TRBV5-6|TRBD2|TRBJ2-1
TGTGCCAGCTGCTTGGGATTCACGGGGGGTGAGCAGTTCTTC
CASCLGFTGGEQFF
>14|TRBV10-3|TRBD1|TRBJ1-1
TGTGCCATCAGTGGAGGACAGGGGACCTCTGAAGCTTTCTTT
CAISGGQGTSEAFF
>11|TRBV7-2|NA|TRBJ2-5
TGTGCCAGCAGCTTTCGTCAGACCCAGTACTTC
CASSFRQTQYF
>15|TRBV6-5|TRBD1|TRBJ1-1
TGTGCCAGCAGTTCGGACAGGGGTATGAACACTGAAGCTTTCTTT
CASSSDRGMNTEAFF
>16|TRBV3-1/TRBV3-2|NA|TRBJ1-2
TGTGCCAGCAGCCAAGGGAGGGTTGTAAGGAACTATGGCTACACCTTC
CASSQGRVVRNYGYTF
>13|TRBV2|TRBD1|TRBJ2-5
TGTGCCAGCAGTGGATCAGGGGGTGAGACCCAGTACTTC
CASSGSGGETQYF
>14|TRBV18|NA|TRBJ1-1
TGTGCCAGCTCACCATCCCCAGAGAACACTGAAGCTTTCTTT
CASSPSPENTEAFF
>13|TRBV5-1|TRBD2|TRBJ2-7
TGCGCCAGCGCCTGGGGACTAGGGTACGAGCAGTACTTC
CASAWGLGYEQYF